These 20 T cell receptor beta chains originate from one sample sequenced in a study of regulatory T cells in long-lasting Graves disease. Stated time point: newly diagnosed GD, antithyroid drugs for less than 3 months. From RNA extracted from PBMCs, the TCR library was made. Building of the TCR beta libraries involved iRepertoire HTBI primers and Arm-PCR of CDR3 regions. MiXCR, run by TCRdb on the multiplex PCR reads, gives a single entry per CDR3 protein. The table includes around 500,000 distinct CDR3 sequences, 12% detected once. The same specimen was also included in a second study, on T cells in Graves' hyperthyroidism and ophthalmopathy.

The source material was peripheral blood mononuclear cells (PBMCs), sampled at new diagnosis, from a patient treated with antithyroid drugs. These TCRs come from a woman in her twenties or thirties with Graves disease.

This clonotype was counted many times. This chain joins TRBV28 and TRBJ2-7; D is unresolved. V was trimmed by 5 bases and J by 2 bases, leaving 19 bases between them. The CDR3 covers 16 residues. Germline CDR1 is MDHEN and CDR2 is SYDVKM. CDR3 sequence (DNA): TGTGCCAGCAGTCCCCTCGGGCCAGGAATCACCTACGAGCAGTACTTC. This translates into CASSPLGPGITYEQYF. The whole variable domain, filled in from reference TRBV28 and TRBJ2-7, reads DVKVTQSSRYLVKRTGEKVFLECVQDMDHENMFWYRQDPGLGLRLIYFSYDVKMKEKGDIPEGYSVSREKKERFSLILESASTNQTSMYLCASSPLGPGITYEQYFGPGTRLTVT.

In regard to this clonotype: A junction boundary mismatches the germline segment, possibly from a read error. The CDR3, as DNA: TGTGCCAACAGCCCATGGACCGCTAGCACAGATACGCAGTATTTT. Translating it yields CANSPWTASTDTQYF. The chain uses TRBV9 and TRBJ2-3; D call uncertain. Germline values: CDR1 SGDLS, CDR2 YYNGEE. The length of the CDR3 is 15 residues.

There are many counts of this clonotype. The J gene is TRBJ2-5, the V gene TRBV6-1; 15 positions match TRBD2. V gave up 6 bases and J gave up 6 bases; unmatched junction bases: 5. CDR1 is MNHNS and CDR2 is SASEGT in the germline V gene. The CDR3 extends over 15 amino acids. The CDR3 sequence is CASRKGLAGGKTQYF. The CDR3 coding sequence is TGTGCCAGCAGAAAGGGACTAGCGGGAGGAAAGACCCAGTACTTC.

This clonotype was observed a few times. This chain joins TRBV7-9 and TRBJ2-6; D is undetermined. V shed 8 bases and J shed 0 bases, with 11 bases lying between them. This CDR3 comprises 15 residues. Germline CDR1 reads SEHNR; CDR2 reads FQNEAQ (reference sequence). CDR3 DNA: TGTGCCAGCTCTCGGTCATTCTCTGGGGCCAACGTCCTGACTTTC. This translates into CASSRSFSGANVLTF.

This clonotype was observed many times. V is TRBV24-1 and J is TRBJ2-2; weak D call: TRBD2 (6 bases). The CDR3 runs 15 residues. Germline V gives CDR1 KGHDR, CDR2 SFDVKD. Trimming took off 4 bases at V and 8 bases at J, with 16 bases between the two ends. In DNA form, the CDR3 reads TGTGCCACCAGTGACTCCGGGGCGGGGTTGGGGGAGCTGTTTTTT. This gives the protein CATSDSGAGLGELFF.

This clonotype was seen at least ten times. V and J are TRBV2 and TRBJ1-2; 7 positions agree with TRBD1. The CDR3 extends over 14 amino acids. V lost 8 bases and J lost 4; bases outside the gene matches: 10. In germline, CDR1 is SNHLY, CDR2 FYNNEI. Written as DNA, the CDR3 is TGTGCCAGCGGCGGACAGGTCTACACCTATGGCTACACCTTC. Encoded protein: CASGGQVYTYGYTF.

The V gene is TRBV15, the J gene TRBJ2-7; D may be TRBD1 (6 bases). V gave up 4 bases and J gave up 2 bases, with 12 bases separating them. CDR1 LNHNV and CDR2 YYDKDF come from the germline V gene (reference sequence). The CDR3 is 14 residues long. CDR3 in amino acids: CATSKSGGPYEQYF. The CDR3 DNA follows: TGTGCCACCAGCAAAAGTGGGGGCCCCTACGAGCAGTACTTC.

The chain combines TRBV7-9 with TRBJ1-3, with D possibly being TRBD1 (6 bases). V was trimmed by 7 bases and J by 4 bases, leaving 20 bases between them. Germline values: CDR1 SEHNR, CDR2 FQNEAQ (reference sequence). CDR3 size: 16 residues. The CDR3 DNA follows: TGTGCCAGCACCCCTAGATCGGACAGCCTGGGAAACACCATATATTTT. This encodes CASTPRSDSLGNTIYF.

As for this clonotype: Since a much larger clone is just one base distant, this may be a read error. V and J are TRBV28 and TRBJ2-1, with 12 bases that match TRBD1. This CDR3 contains 14 residues. CDR1 is MDHEN and CDR2 is SYDVKM in the germline V gene. The CDR3 spells CANSLGDRGRRKFF. The CDR3 bases are TGTGCCAACAGTTTAGGGGACAGGGGGCGAAGGAAGTTCTTC.

This clonotype was observed many times. The chain carries TRBV9 and TRBJ2-3; possibly TRBD2 for D (6 bases). CDR3 length: 16 amino acids. The germline V gene has CDR1 SGDLS and CDR2 YYNGEE. The V and J ends lost 1 base and 6 bases respectively, with 18 bases between them. The CDR3 is CASSVNVGSILDTQYF. For the CDR3, the DNA is TGTGCCAGCAGCGTAAATGTCGGGAGTATTTTGGATACGCAGTATTTT.

This clonotype was recorded at least ten times. The rearrangement uses TRBV29-1 and TRBJ1-2, with a tentative D call TRBD1 (6 bases). The V and J ends lost 6 bases and 10 bases respectively, with 18 bases between them. CDR3 size: 12 residues. CDR1 is SQVTM, CDR2 ANQGSEA, per germline. The CDR3 DNA is TGCAGCGTCCCCAGGGGAGGGGTAGACTACACCTTC. Translation gives CSVPRGGVDYTF.

In its sample, this clonotype was seen many times. The CDR3 spells CASSSTGDSWTQYF. DNA of the CDR3: TGTGCCAGCAGTTCGACAGGGGACTCATGGACCCAGTACTTC. The rearrangement uses TRBV28 and TRBJ2-5; 8 nucleotides line up with TRBD1. Germline V CDR1 and CDR2: MDHEN, SYDVKM. The CDR3 consists of 14 residues. Losses at the gene ends were 4 bases for V and 7 bases for J; bases not matched to a gene: 8.

V and J are TRBV2 and TRBJ2-5; the match to TRBD2 covers 10 bases. Per germline, CDR1 SNHLY and CDR2 FYNNEI. The CDR3 is 15 residues long. V lost 7 bases and J lost 5; bases outside the gene matches: 10. This CDR3 reads CASMLASGGGETQYF. The CDR3 nucleotides are TGTGCCAGCATGCTCGCTAGCGGGGGCGGGGAGACCCAGTACTTC.

This clonotype was seen many times. V gene TRBV27 combines with J gene TRBJ2-1, with 11 bases matching TRBD2. The V gene's germline CDR1 is MNHEY and CDR2 SMNVEV (reference sequence). This CDR3 contains 16 residues. Trimming removed 6 bases from V and 3 bases from J; junction bases left unmatched: 7. This CDR3 is CASSMSGTSGYNEQFF. In nucleotides, the CDR3 is TGTGCCAGCAGCATGTCCGGGACTAGCGGCTACAATGAGCAGTTCTTC.

This clonotype was detected many times. The chain is built from TRBV2 and TRBJ1-2, with 9 bases identical to TRBD1. In germline, CDR1 is SNHLY, CDR2 FYNNEI. The CDR3 has 14 amino acids. The trim removed 6 bases at V and 4 bases at J, leaving 6 bases unmatched. As DNA, the CDR3 is TGTGCCAGCAGGCCGACAGGGGGGTTCTATGGCTACACCTTC. It translates to CASRPTGGFYGYTF. The full variable domain, rest sourced from reference TRBV2 and TRBJ1-2, is EPEVTQTPSHQVTQMGQEVILRCVPISNHLYFYWYRQILGQKVEFLVSFYNNEISEKSEIFDDQFSVERPDGSNFTLKIRSTKLEDSAMYFCASRPTGGFYGYTFGSGTRLTVV.

The sample holds many counts of this clonotype. The V call is TRBV7-2, the J call TRBJ2-2, with a tentative D call TRBD1 (6 bases). The CDR3 covers 16 residues. CDR1 and CDR2 from the germline V gene are SGHTA and FQGNSA. Trimming stripped 5 bases from V and 5 bases from J, with 18 bases between. The CDR3 is CASSPLGGHKTGELFF. The CDR3 DNA reads as TGTGCCAGCAGCCCCCTTGGGGGACACAAGACCGGGGAGCTGTTTTTT.

The sample holds a few counts of this clonotype. This rearrangement joins TRBV7-8 to TRBJ1-5; weak D call: TRBD1 (6 bases). Germline lookup yields CDR1 SGHVS and CDR2 FQNEAQ. The CDR3 totals 17 residues. V dropped 4 bases and J dropped 6 bases, with 22 bases sitting between them. The CDR3 sequence is CASSSNPGGAIGQPQHF. DNA of the CDR3: TGTGCCAGCAGCTCTAACCCGGGGGGCGCAATCGGTCAGCCCCAGCATTTT. Based on the CDR3 plus reference TRBV7-8 and TRBJ1-5, the full variable domain is GAGVSQSPRYKVAKRGQDVALRCDPISGHVSLFWYQQALGQGPEFLTYFQNEAQLDKSGLPSDRFFAERPEGSVSTLKIQRTQQEDSAVYLCASSSNPGGAIGQPQHFGDGTRLSIL.

This clonotype was found a few times. A much larger clone sits a single nucleotide away, making a read error possible. V is TRBV5-1 and J is TRBJ2-3, with a possible D match to TRBD2 (5 bases). Germline CDR1 is SGHRS and CDR2 is YFSETQ. The CDR3 length is 14 residues. The CDR3, as DNA: TGCGCCAGCAGCTACCTACTAGTCACAAATACGCAGTATTTT. Amino acid sequence: CASSYLLVTNTQYF.

At least ten counts were recorded for this clonotype. V and J are TRBV12-3 or TRBV12-4 and TRBJ2-5, with D unresolved. V was pared by 1 base and J by 3 bases, with 12 bases between. This CDR3 comprises 15 residues. The CDR3 DNA reads TGTGCCAGCAGTTTAGTCGGCACGGCTGAAGAGACCCAGTACTTC. This gives the protein CASSLVGTAEETQYF.

This clonotype has a count of ten or more. The CDR3 is CASSPSGQGNYGYTF. CDR3 coding DNA: TGTGCCAGCAGCCCCTCGGGACAGGGGAACTATGGCTACACCTTC. This rearrangement joins TRBV18 to TRBJ1-2, with 10 bases identical to TRBD1. V was clipped by 8 bases and J by 2 bases; unmatched bases: 8. From germline, CDR1 is KGHSH and CDR2 LQKENI. CDR3 length: 15 residues.